The clone carrying this T cell receptor beta chain was seen only once. Its antigen is not identified. The donors were healthy bone marrow donors. The record originates from a study of cytomegalovirus exposure and HLA in healthy donors. Overall study results and limits: In a later analysis, TCR association rates varied by HLA locus: DRB1 most, HLA-C fewest. When a later analysis was performed, an Asian-associated ancestry cluster reportedly had fewer N-insertions than the 666-donor mean. The dataset shows that most TCR sequences were rare, while some public TCRs occurred in many donors.

The CDR3 is made up of 15 amino acids. Trimming pared 0 bases from V and 0 bases from J, leaving 6 bases between. Germline CDR1 reads SGHDT; CDR2 reads YYEEEE. 60 Vbeta and 13 Jbeta primers were used in PCR. Repertoires were generated with immunoSEQ multiplex PCR, while TCRdb's copy carries only in-frame clones and drops some. The table shows tens of thousands of clones, with around 81% occurring only once. The sequence was collected from a male donor in good health and CMV-seronegative. Specimen: PBMCs. The chain has TRBV5-6 and TRBJ1-4; D is unclear. The CDR3 DNA is TGTGCCAGCAGCTTGGTCGGAGCAACTAATGAAAAACTGTTTTTT. Its protein is CASSLVGATNEKLFF.